This T cell receptor (beta chain) appears in the sequencing data of a study of T cells in Graves' hyperthyroidism and ophthalmopathy. The sample holds many counts of this clonotype. Its antigen is as yet unknown. RNA transcripts provided the source from which TCR beta CDR3 regions were amplified. When the TCR CDR3 underwent first-round RT-PCR, the HTBI primer set was used. Each CDR3 protein is one row after TCRdb ran MiXCR on the multiplex PCR reads. There are more than 500,000 distinct CDR3 sequences in the sample; 46% occur only once, and about two fifths lies in the top ten. Study observations and caveats: Among clonotypes expanded in thyroid above 0.001, most were also found in blood.

The sequence came from an adult woman with Graves' disease, either hyperthyroidism or ophthalmopathy (not recorded which). The sequenced sample consisted of peripheral blood or thyroid tissue (not recorded which).

The CDR3 loop is CASSRGQIYGYTF. For the CDR3, the DNA is TGTGCCAGCAGCCGGGGGCAGATCTATGGCTACACCTTC. The rearrangement uses TRBV14 and TRBJ1-2; possibly TRBD1 for D (6 bases). The V end was cut by 4 bases, the J end by 4 bases, with 10 bases between. Germline V lookup: CDR1 SGHDN, CDR2 FVKESK. There are 13 residues in the CDR3.